The T cell receptor beta chain under discussion was sequenced for a study of cytomegalovirus exposure and HLA in healthy donors. Study results and caveats: A further, later analysis showed that HLA-associated TCR beta chains (compared with equally common others) were more clonally expanded. Under in vitro conditions, a few CMV-associated chains were confirmed as specific for CMV antigens.

Worth noting for this clone: What it binds is not known.

60 Vbeta and 13 Jbeta primers were used in PCR. TCRdb keeps only in-frame clones here, not all; method: immunoSEQ multiplex PCR. The sample has 100,000 to 120,000 clones, around four fifths seen once; the top ten hold 1.3%. This CDR3 has 14 amino acids. The V end lost 4 bases, the J end lost 7 bases, and 14 bases lay between the germline ends. Germline CDR1 is LNHDA and CDR2 is SQIVND (reference sequence). Sequenced input: PBMCs. This clonotype originated in a man aged 30 to 45 in good health and CMV-seronegative. V gene TRBV19 combines with J gene TRBJ1-5; D call uncertain. The CDR3 loop reads CASSSVLGGQPQHF. The DNA for the CDR3 is TGTGCCAGTAGTAGCGTCCTGGGAGGACAGCCCCAGCATTTT.